This is a list of T cell receptor beta chains from one sample in a study of blood T cell repertoires in COVID-19. Repertoires were generated with immunoSEQ multiplex PCR, while TCRdb's copy carries only in-frame clones and drops some. The table records under 150,000 clones, approximately 87% of them present only once. Sequenced input: peripheral blood. These TCRs come from a woman in her 40s with acute or convalescent COVID-19. CDR3s include the opening cysteine and the closing phenylalanine or tryptophan. A D gene is named only where the DNA matches it firmly. Clone size is not always given. Where it is, it says once, few, many or a class for expanded clones.

cdr3_aa cdr3_nt v_call clone_size d_call j_call
CASSPGVAGTGELFF TGTGCCAGCAGCCCCGGGGTGGCGGGCACCGGGGAGCTGTTTTTT TRBV7-2 - - TRBJ2-2
CAISDLGNTIYF TGTGCCATCAGTGATCTAGGAAACACCATATATTTT TRBV10-3 - - TRBJ1-3
CSASKPEGVADTQYF TGCAGTGCTAGTAAGCCTGAGGGAGTAGCAGATACGCAGTATTTT TRBV20-1 - - TRBJ2-3
CASCSGGYANYGYTF TGTGCCAGTTGCTCAGGGGGCTATGCTAACTATGGCTACACCTTC TRBV6-5 once TRBD1 TRBJ1-2
CASSQRDYAKLFF TGCGCCAGCAGCCAAAGGGACTATGCAAAACTGTTTTTT TRBV4-3 - - TRBJ1-4
CASSYVPGQGLNYGYTF TGTGCCAGCAGTTACGTCCCGGGACAGGGATTGAACTATGGCTACACCTTC TRBV6-2/TRBV6-3 - TRBD1 TRBJ1-2
CASSEAGVYEQYF TGTGCCAGCAGTGAGGCGGGAGTATACGAGCAGTACTTC TRBV25-1 - TRBD2 TRBJ2-7
CASSLVRGAKNIQYF TGTGCCAGCAGCTTAGTGCGTGGAGCCAAAAACATTCAGTACTTC TRBV7-2 - - TRBJ2-4
CASSLLGQGNTEAFF TGTGCCAGCAGTTTACTGGGGCAGGGGAACACTGAAGCTTTCTTT TRBV27 - - TRBJ1-1
CASSIGGQPQHF TGTGCCAGCAGCATCGGTGGTCAGCCCCAGCATTTT TRBV7-9 - - TRBJ1-5
CASSEGQTEETQYF TGTGCCTCCAGCGAAGGACAGACGGAGGAGACCCAGTACTTC TRBV10-3 once - TRBJ2-5
CASILQGAANEKLFF TGTGCCAGCATATTACAGGGGGCAGCTAATGAAAAACTGTTTTTT TRBV2 - TRBD1 TRBJ1-4
CASSGWGPGQGQETQYF TGTGCCAGCAGTGGTTGGGGTCCGGGACAGGGACAAGAGACCCAGTACTTC TRBV2 - TRBD1 TRBJ2-5
CASRTPSPGLADRGQETQYF TGTGCCAGCAGGACCCCCTCACCGGGACTAGCGGATCGGGGTCAAGAGACCCAGTACTTC TRBV13 once TRBD2 TRBJ2-5
CASTPSSYNEQFF TGTGCCAGCACCCCCTCCTCCTACAATGAGCAGTTCTTC TRBV2 - - TRBJ2-1
CASSPNDRGINQPQHF TGTGCCAGCTCACCGAACGACAGGGGGATAAATCAGCCCCAGCATTTT TRBV18 - TRBD1 TRBJ1-5
CATQRTAYEQYF TGTGCCACTCAAAGGACTGCCTACGAGCAGTACTTC TRBV7-9 - - TRBJ2-7
CALRYGVRDEQYF TGTGCCTTAAGGTACGGGGTCCGGGACGAGCAGTACTTC TRBV7-9 - - TRBJ2-7
CASSLPQGQVEAFF TGTGCCAGCAGCTTGCCGCAGGGGCAGGTTGAAGCTTTCTTT TRBV5-4 - - TRBJ1-1
CASSEAASGGARSRGDQYF TGTGCCAGCAGTGAAGCTGCTAGCGGGGGGGCTAGGAGTCGAGGAGACCAGTACTTC TRBV6-1 - TRBD2 TRBJ2-5
CATRGATDTQYF TGTGCCACCCGTGGGGCGACAGATACGCAGTATTTT TRBV5-4 - - TRBJ2-3
CASMRGLYTGELFF TGTGCCAGTATGCGAGGACTTTACACCGGGGAGCTGTTTTTT TRBV19 - - TRBJ2-2
CASSLLQATNEKLFF TGCGCCAGCAGCCTTCTCCAGGCAACTAATGAAAAACTGTTTTTT TRBV4-1 few - TRBJ1-4
CASMALTGSGTDTQYF TGTGCCAGTATGGCCTTGACAGGGAGTGGGACAGATACGCAGTATTTT TRBV19 - TRBD1 TRBJ2-3
CASSFTTSGGPSTDTQYF TGTGCCAGCAGCTTTACGACTAGCGGGGGCCCTAGCACAGATACGCAGTATTTT TRBV7-2 - TRBD2 TRBJ2-3
CASSPGTGESPLHF TGTGCCAGCTCACCAGGGACAGGGGAATCACCCCTCCACTTT TRBV18 - TRBD1 TRBJ1-6
CASSQDAASGSYEQYF TGCGCCAGCAGCCAAGATGCGGCTAGCGGCTCCTACGAGCAGTACTTC TRBV4-3 - TRBD2 TRBJ2-7
CASSQESTTGELFF TGCGCCAGCAGCCAAGAGAGCACCACCGGGGAGCTGTTTTTT TRBV4-1 - - TRBJ2-2
CASSLGRSGTDTQYF TGTGCCAGCAGCTTAGGGCGTAGCGGGACAGATACGCAGTATTTT TRBV11-3 - TRBD2 TRBJ2-3
CASSPHRDTGELFF TGTGCCAGTAGTCCTCACAGGGACACCGGGGAGCTGTTTTTT TRBV19 - - TRBJ2-2
CASSLSVPGQTVTTEAFF TGCGCCAGCAGCTTAAGCGTCCCGGGACAGACCGTGACCACTGAAGCTTTCTTT TRBV5-1 - TRBD1 TRBJ1-1
CASSPPEGRARGYTF TGTGCCAGCTCACCGCCGGAGGGAAGGGCGCGGGGCTACACCTTC TRBV18 - - TRBJ1-2
CASSEGVTGVNSPLHF TGTGCCAGCAGTGAAGGAGTGACAGGGGTAAATTCACCCCTCCACTTT TRBV6-1 - TRBD1 TRBJ1-6
CASSSLIGTDYGYTF TGTGCCAGCAGTTCACTCATCGGGACTGACTATGGCTACACCTTC TRBV27 - - TRBJ1-2
CAIKGSATGQNLMNTEAFF TGTGCCATCAAGGGATCGGCCACCGGACAGAACTTAATGAACACTGAAGCTTTCTTT TRBV10-3 once - TRBJ1-1
CASSARTQRNEQFF TGCGCCAGCAGCGCGAGAACTCAACGGAATGAGCAGTTCTTC TRBV4-1 - - TRBJ2-1
CASGLGTPTNEKLFF TGTGCTAGTGGTCTTGGGACACCAACTAATGAAAAACTGTTTTTT TRBV12-5 - - TRBJ1-4
CASHGQGADEQYF TGTGCCAGCCACGGACAGGGGGCCGACGAGCAGTACTTC TRBV2 - TRBD1 TRBJ2-7
CASSSEGTSGGDEQFF TGTGCCAGCAGTTCCGAAGGGACTAGCGGGGGTGATGAGCAGTTCTTC TRBV6-5 few TRBD2 TRBJ2-1
CASSQDPTGYYEQYF TGTGCCAGCAGCCAAGATCCGACAGGCTACTACGAGCAGTACTTC TRBV3-1/TRBV3-2 - - TRBJ2-7
CASSRGQGPLGTDTQYF TGTGCCAGCAGTCGAGGACAGGGTCCCTTAGGGACAGATACGCAGTATTTT TRBV28 - TRBD1 TRBJ2-3
CASSIAGRSSGNTIYF TGCGCCAGCAGCATAGCGGGACGCAGCTCTGGAAACACCATATATTTT TRBV5-1 - - TRBJ1-3